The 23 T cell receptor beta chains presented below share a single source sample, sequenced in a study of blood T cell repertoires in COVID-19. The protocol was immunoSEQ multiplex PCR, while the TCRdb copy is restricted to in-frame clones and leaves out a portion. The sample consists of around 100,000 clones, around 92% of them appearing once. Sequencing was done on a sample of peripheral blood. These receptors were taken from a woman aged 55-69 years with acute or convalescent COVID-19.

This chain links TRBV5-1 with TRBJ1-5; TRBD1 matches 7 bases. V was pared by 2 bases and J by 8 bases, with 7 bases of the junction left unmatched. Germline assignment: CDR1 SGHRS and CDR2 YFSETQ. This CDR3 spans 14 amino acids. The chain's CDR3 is CASSFTGDREPQHF. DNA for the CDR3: TGCGCCAGCAGCTTTACAGGGGACCGGGAGCCCCAGCATTTT.

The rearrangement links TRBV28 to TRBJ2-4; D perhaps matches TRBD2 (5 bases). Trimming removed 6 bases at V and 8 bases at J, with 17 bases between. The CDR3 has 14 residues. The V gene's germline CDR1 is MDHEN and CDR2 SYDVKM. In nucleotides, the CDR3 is TGTGCCAGCAGAAGCAGCCACGAGGGAGACATTCAGTACTTC. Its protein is CASRSSHEGDIQYF.

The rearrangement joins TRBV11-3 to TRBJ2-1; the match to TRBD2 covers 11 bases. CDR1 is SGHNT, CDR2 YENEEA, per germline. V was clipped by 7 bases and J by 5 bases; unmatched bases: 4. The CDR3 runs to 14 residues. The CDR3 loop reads CASKGLAANNEQFF. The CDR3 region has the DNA TGTGCCAGCAAGGGACTAGCGGCAAACAATGAGCAGTTCTTC.

CDR3: CASMEGQANTEAFF. As DNA, the CDR3 is TGTGCCAGTATGGAAGGACAGGCGAACACTGAAGCTTTCTTT. The V gene is TRBV19, the J gene TRBJ1-1; 7 bases agree with TRBD1. The CDR3 contains 14 residues. CDR1 LNHDA and CDR2 SQIVND come from the germline V gene (reference sequence). The trim removed 7 bases at V and 1 base at J, leaving 6 bases unmatched.

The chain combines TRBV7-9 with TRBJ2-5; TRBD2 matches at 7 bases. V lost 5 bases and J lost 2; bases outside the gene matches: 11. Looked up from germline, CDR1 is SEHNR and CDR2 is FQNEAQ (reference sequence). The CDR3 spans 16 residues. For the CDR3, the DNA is TGTGCCAGCAGCGTGGGGGGGACTACCTCACAAGAGACCCAGTACTTC. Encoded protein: CASSVGGTTSQETQYF.

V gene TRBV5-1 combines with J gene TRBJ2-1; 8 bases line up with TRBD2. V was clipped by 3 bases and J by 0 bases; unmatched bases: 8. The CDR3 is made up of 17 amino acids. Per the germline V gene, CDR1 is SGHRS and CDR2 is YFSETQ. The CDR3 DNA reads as TGCGCCAGCAGCTCCTCACTAGCGGCGAGCTCCTACAATGAGCAGTTCTTC. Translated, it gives CASSSSLAASSYNEQFF. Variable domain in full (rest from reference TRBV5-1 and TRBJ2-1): KAGVTQTPRYLIKTRGQQVTLSCSPISGHRSVSWYQQTPGQGLQFLFEYFSETQRNKGNFPGRFSGRQFSNSRSEMNVSTLELGDSALYLCASSSSLAASSYNEQFFGPGTRLTVL.

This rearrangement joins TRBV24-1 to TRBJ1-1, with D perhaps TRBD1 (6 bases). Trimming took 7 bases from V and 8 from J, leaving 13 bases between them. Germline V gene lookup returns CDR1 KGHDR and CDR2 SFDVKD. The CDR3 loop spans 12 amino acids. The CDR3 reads CATRGQLSEAFF. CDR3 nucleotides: TGTGCCACCAGAGGACAGCTCTCGGAAGCTTTCTTT.

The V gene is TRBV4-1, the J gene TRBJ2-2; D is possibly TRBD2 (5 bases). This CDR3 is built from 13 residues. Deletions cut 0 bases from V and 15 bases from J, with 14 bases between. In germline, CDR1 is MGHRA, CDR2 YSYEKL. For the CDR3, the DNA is TGCGCCAGCAGCCAAGATCCGGAGAGGGCGGTGTTTTTT. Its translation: CASSQDPERAVFF.

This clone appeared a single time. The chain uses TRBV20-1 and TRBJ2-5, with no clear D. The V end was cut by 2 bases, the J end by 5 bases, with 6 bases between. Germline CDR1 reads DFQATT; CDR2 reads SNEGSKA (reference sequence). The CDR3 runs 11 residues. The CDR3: CSARPRETQYF. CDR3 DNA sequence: TGCAGTGCTAGACCCAGGGAGACCCAGTACTTC.

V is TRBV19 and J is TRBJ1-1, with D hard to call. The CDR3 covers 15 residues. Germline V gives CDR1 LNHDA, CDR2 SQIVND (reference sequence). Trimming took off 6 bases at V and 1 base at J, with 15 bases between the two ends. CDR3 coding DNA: TGTGCCAGTAGCCCTGCCGGGGTTACGAACACTGAAGCTTTCTTT. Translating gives CASSPAGVTNTEAFF.

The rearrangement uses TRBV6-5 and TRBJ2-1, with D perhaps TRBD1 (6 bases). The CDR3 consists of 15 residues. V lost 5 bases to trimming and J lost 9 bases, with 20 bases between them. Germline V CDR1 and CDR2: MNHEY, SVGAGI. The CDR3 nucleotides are TGTGCCAGCAGTCCCCTTGTGGGGGCCACCGTTGAGCAGTTCTTC. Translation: CASSPLVGATVEQFF.

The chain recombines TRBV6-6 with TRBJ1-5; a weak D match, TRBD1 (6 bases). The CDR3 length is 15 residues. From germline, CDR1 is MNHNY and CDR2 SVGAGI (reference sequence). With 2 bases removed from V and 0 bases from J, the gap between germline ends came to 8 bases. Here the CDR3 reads CASSYPRGSNQPQHF. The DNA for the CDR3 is TGTGCCAGCAGTTACCCCAGGGGTAGCAATCAGCCCCAGCATTTT.

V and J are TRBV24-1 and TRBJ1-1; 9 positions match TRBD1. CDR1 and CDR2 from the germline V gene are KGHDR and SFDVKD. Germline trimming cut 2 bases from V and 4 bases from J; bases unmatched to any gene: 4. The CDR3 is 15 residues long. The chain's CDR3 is CATSDSGQGSTEAFF. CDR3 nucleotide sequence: TGTGCCACCAGTGATTCGGGACAGGGAAGCACTGAAGCTTTCTTT.

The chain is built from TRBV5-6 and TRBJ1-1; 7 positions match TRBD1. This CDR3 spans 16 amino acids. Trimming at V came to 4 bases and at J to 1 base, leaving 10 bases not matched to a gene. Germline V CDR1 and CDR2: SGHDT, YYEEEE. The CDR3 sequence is CASSPLDRAQNTEAFF. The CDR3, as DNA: TGTGCCAGCAGCCCTTTAGACAGGGCCCAGAACACTGAAGCTTTCTTT.

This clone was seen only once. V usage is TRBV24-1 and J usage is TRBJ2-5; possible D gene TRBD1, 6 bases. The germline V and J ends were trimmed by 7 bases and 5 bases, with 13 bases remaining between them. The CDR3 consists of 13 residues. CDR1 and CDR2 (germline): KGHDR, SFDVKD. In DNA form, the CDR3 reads TGTGCCACCAGCTGGGGTAGGGGGGAGACCCAGTACTTC. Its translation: CATSWGRGETQYF.

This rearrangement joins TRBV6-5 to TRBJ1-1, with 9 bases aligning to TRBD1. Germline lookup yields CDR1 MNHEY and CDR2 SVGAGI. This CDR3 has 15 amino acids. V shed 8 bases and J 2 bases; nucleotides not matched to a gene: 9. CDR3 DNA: TGTGCCAGCTGGAGGACAGGGGTTTACAACACTGAAGCTTTCTTT. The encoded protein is CASWRTGVYNTEAFF.

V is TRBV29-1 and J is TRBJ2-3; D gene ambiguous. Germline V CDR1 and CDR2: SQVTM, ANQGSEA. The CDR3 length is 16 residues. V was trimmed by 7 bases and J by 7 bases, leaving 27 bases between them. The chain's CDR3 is CSATQSPGTDWNTQYF. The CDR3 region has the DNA TGCAGCGCCACCCAAAGTCCGGGTACGGATTGGAATACGCAGTATTTT.

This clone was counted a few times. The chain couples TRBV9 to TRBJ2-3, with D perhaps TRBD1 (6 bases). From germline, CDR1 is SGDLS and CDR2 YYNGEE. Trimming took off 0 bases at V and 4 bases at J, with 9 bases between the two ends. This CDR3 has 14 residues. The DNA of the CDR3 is TGTGCCAGCAGCGTAGCATGGACAGCAGATACGCAGTATTTT. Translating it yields CASSVAWTADTQYF.

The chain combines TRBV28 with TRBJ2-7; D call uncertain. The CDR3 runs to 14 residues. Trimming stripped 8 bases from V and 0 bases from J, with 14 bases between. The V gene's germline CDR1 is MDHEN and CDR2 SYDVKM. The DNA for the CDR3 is TGTGCCAGCCGATTGCGAGGCGGCTCCTACGAGCAGTACTTC. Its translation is CASRLRGGSYEQYF.

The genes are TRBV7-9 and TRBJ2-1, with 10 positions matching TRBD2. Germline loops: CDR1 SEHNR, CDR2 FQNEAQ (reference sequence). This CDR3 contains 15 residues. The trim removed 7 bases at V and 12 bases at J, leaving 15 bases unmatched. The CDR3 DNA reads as TGTGCCAGCACCCGGGGGGCTAGCGGGAGTTTAAGGCAGTTCTTC. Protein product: CASTRGASGSLRQFF.

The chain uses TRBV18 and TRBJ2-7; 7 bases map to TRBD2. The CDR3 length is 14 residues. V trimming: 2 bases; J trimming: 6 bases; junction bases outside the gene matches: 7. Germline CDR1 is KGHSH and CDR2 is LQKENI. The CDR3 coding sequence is TGTGCCAGCTCACCAAACCCCACGGGGGGCGAGCAGTACTTC. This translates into CASSPNPTGGEQYF.

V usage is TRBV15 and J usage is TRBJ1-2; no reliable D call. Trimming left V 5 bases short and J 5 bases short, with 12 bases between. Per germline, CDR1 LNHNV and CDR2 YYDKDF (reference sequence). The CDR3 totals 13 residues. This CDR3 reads CATSAGEDYGYTF. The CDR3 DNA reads TGTGCCACCAGCGCTGGTGAGGATTATGGCTACACCTTC.

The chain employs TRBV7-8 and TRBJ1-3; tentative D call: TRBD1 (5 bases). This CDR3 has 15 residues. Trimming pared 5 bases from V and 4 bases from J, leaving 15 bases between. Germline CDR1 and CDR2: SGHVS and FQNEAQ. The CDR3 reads CASSPQGSLGNTIYF. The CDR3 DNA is TGTGCCAGCAGCCCTCAGGGAAGTCTGGGAAACACCATATATTTT.